This T cell receptor beta chain came from a study of early T cells in non-severe SARS-CoV-2 infection. This clonotype is judged medium-sized. As part of library construction, unique molecular identifiers were attached to individual cDNA molecules. Via MiXCR, TCRdb re-called the 5' RACE reads, giving one row per CDR3 protein. Here the sample spans some 51,000 distinct CDR3 sequences, 14% to 15% being singletons. The CDR3 runs 15 residues. Germline lookup yields CDR1 MDHEN and CDR2 SYDVKM. The V gene lost 5 bases and the J gene lost 4 bases, with 16 bases spanning the gap. The chain employs TRBV28 and TRBJ2-3, with D possibly matching TRBD2 (6 bases). The receptor was isolated from an adult who was a healthcare worker with PCR-confirmed SARS-CoV-2 infection or an uninfected control (not recorded which). The sequencing used whole blood, collected at baseline. The chain's CDR3 is CASSPGTPGADTQYF. The CDR3 coding sequence is TGTGCCAGCAGTCCCGGGACTCCCGGGGCAGATACGCAGTATTTT.